The rows below give T cell receptor beta chains drawn from one sample of a study of PD-L1 blockade in urothelial cancer. Measured with immunoSEQ multiplex PCR; TCRdb has only the in-frame clones, and not every one. In the table there are about 74,000 clones, roughly nine tenths of which are singletons. The material was PBMCs, obtained around atezolizumab (anti-PD-L1) treatment. All receptors come from a man in his sixties or seventies with urothelial cancer. CDR3s include the opening cysteine and the closing phenylalanine or tryptophan. Each record gives: J gene, D gene, clone size, V gene, CDR3 protein, CDR3 DNA. A D gene is named only where the DNA matches it firmly. Some rows have no size entry. The others give once, few or many, or a class for an expanded clone.

j_call: TRBJ1-5; d_call: NA; clone_size: NA; v_call: TRBV21-1; cdr3_aa: CASRGGDRCYSNQPQHF; cdr3_nt: TGTGCCAGCAGGGGAGGGGACAGGTGTTATAGCAATCAGCCCCAGCATTTT
j_call: TRBJ2-1; d_call: TRBD2; clone_size: NA; v_call: TRBV4-1; cdr3_aa: CASSQDSSGAYNEQFF; cdr3_nt: TGCGCCAGCAGCCAAGATTCTAGCGGGGCCTACAATGAGCAGTTCTTC
j_call: TRBJ1-4; d_call: NA; clone_size: NA; v_call: TRBV5-1; cdr3_aa: CASSQDTTNEKLFF; cdr3_nt: TGCGCCAGCTCCCAGGATACAACTAATGAAAAACTGTTTTTT
j_call: TRBJ2-5; d_call: NA; clone_size: NA; v_call: TRBV6-5; cdr3_aa: CASSGTSWETQYF; cdr3_nt: TGTGCCAGCAGCGGCACTAGCTGGGAGACCCAGTACTTC
j_call: TRBJ2-5; d_call: NA; clone_size: NA; v_call: TRBV18; cdr3_aa: CASSRGREETQYF; cdr3_nt: TGTGCCAGCTCACGGGGCAGGGAAGAGACCCAGTACTTC
j_call: TRBJ1-1; d_call: NA; clone_size: NA; v_call: TRBV19; cdr3_aa: CASTFGVEAFF; cdr3_nt: TGTGCCAGTACTTTCGGGGTTGAAGCTTTCTTT
j_call: TRBJ2-3; d_call: NA; clone_size: NA; v_call: TRBV29-1; cdr3_aa: CSVWASGDTQYF; cdr3_nt: TGCAGCGTTTGGGCGTCCGGTGATACGCAGTATTTT
j_call: TRBJ2-7; d_call: TRBD1; clone_size: NA; v_call: TRBV25-1; cdr3_aa: CASSEYCPNRGHYEQYF; cdr3_nt: TGTGCCAGCAGTGAATATTGCCCTAACAGGGGCCACTACGAGCAGTACTTC
j_call: TRBJ1-1; d_call: NA; clone_size: NA; v_call: TRBV6-1; cdr3_aa: CASSEGLHTEAFF; cdr3_nt: TGTGCCAGCAGTGAGGGACTGCACACTGAAGCTTTCTTT
j_call: TRBJ1-2; d_call: TRBD1; clone_size: NA; v_call: TRBV29-1; cdr3_aa: CSVHPGQGLGGYTF; cdr3_nt: TGCAGCGTCCATCCGGGACAGGGATTAGGCGGCTACACCTTC
j_call: TRBJ2-7; d_call: NA; clone_size: NA; v_call: TRBV2; cdr3_aa: CASMASRTYEQYF; cdr3_nt: TGTGCCAGCATGGCCAGTCGAACCTACGAGCAGTACTTC
j_call: TRBJ2-3; d_call: NA; clone_size: NA; v_call: TRBV19; cdr3_aa: CASSRDIVDSTQYF; cdr3_nt: TGTGCCAGTAGTAGGGACATTGTAGATAGTACGCAGTATTTT
j_call: TRBJ2-5; d_call: NA; clone_size: NA; v_call: TRBV10-2; cdr3_aa: CASSEVAGRETQYF; cdr3_nt: TGCGCCAGCAGTGAAGTGGCGGGACGGGAGACCCAGTACTTC
j_call: TRBJ2-6; d_call: NA; clone_size: NA; v_call: TRBV5-4; cdr3_aa: CASSPPGSGANVLTF; cdr3_nt: TGTGCCAGCAGCCCTCCAGGCTCTGGGGCCAACGTCCTGACTTTC
j_call: TRBJ2-5; d_call: NA; clone_size: NA; v_call: TRBV7-2; cdr3_aa: CASSLVPQETQYF; cdr3_nt: TGTGCCAGCAGCTTAGTCCCGCAAGAGACCCAGTACTTC
j_call: TRBJ1-4; d_call: TRBD1; clone_size: NA; v_call: TRBV15; cdr3_aa: CATSRDGTGGNEKLFF; cdr3_nt: TGTGCCACCAGCAGAGATGGGACAGGGGGCAATGAAAAACTGTTTTTT
j_call: TRBJ2-4; d_call: TRBD1; clone_size: NA; v_call: TRBV19; cdr3_aa: CASSPRTGGNIQYF; cdr3_nt: TGTGCCAGTAGTCCCAGGACAGGGGGAAACATTCAGTACTTC
j_call: TRBJ1-3; d_call: NA; clone_size: NA; v_call: TRBV19; cdr3_aa: CASSIDHSSGNTIYF; cdr3_nt: TGTGCCAGTAGTATAGATCATTCCTCTGGAAACACCATATATTTT
j_call: TRBJ2-7; d_call: TRBD1; clone_size: NA; v_call: TRBV4-2; cdr3_aa: CASSPGQGSYEQYF; cdr3_nt: TGTGCCAGCAGCCCCGGACAGGGGAGCTACGAGCAGTACTTC
j_call: TRBJ2-7; d_call: TRBD1; clone_size: few; v_call: TRBV27; cdr3_aa: CASSYGTGYEQYF; cdr3_nt: TGTGCCAGCAGCTACGGGACAGGCTACGAGCAGTACTTC
j_call: TRBJ2-7; d_call: TRBD1; clone_size: NA; v_call: TRBV18; cdr3_aa: CASSLGQQSYEQYF; cdr3_nt: TGTGCCAGCTCATTGGGACAGCAGTCCTACGAGCAGTACTTC
j_call: TRBJ2-7; d_call: NA; clone_size: NA; v_call: TRBV7-2; cdr3_aa: CASSSGSGPYEQYF; cdr3_nt: TGTGCCAGCAGCTCGGGGTCCGGCCCCTACGAGCAGTACTTC
j_call: TRBJ1-2; d_call: NA; clone_size: NA; v_call: TRBV7-9; cdr3_aa: CASSRRGGGGYTF; cdr3_nt: TGTGCCAGCAGCCGGCGGGGCGGCGGTGGCTACACCTTC
j_call: TRBJ2-7; d_call: NA; clone_size: NA; v_call: TRBV11-1; cdr3_aa: CASSQGRHEQYF; cdr3_nt: TGTGCCAGCAGCCAAGGGAGGCACGAGCAGTACTTC
j_call: TRBJ2-7; d_call: NA; clone_size: NA; v_call: TRBV7-6; cdr3_aa: CASSPNRSLRDEQYF; cdr3_nt: TGTGCCAGCAGCCCTAACAGGTCCCTCAGGGACGAGCAGTACTTC
j_call: TRBJ1-2; d_call: NA; clone_size: NA; v_call: TRBV27; cdr3_aa: CASSLGRGDGYTF; cdr3_nt: TGTGCCAGCAGTTTAGGCAGGGGCGATGGCTACACCTTC
j_call: TRBJ2-3; d_call: NA; clone_size: NA; v_call: TRBV4-2; cdr3_aa: CASSQATGTDTQYF; cdr3_nt: TGTGCCAGCAGCCAAGCTACTGGCACAGATACGCAGTATTTT
j_call: TRBJ2-2; d_call: NA; clone_size: NA; v_call: TRBV19; cdr3_aa: CASSIGQSNTGELFF; cdr3_nt: TGTGCCAGTAGTATAGGTCAGTCAAACACCGGGGAGCTGTTTTTT
j_call: TRBJ1-1; d_call: NA; clone_size: NA; v_call: TRBV7-2; cdr3_aa: CASSLGLSGAFF; cdr3_nt: TGTGCCAGCAGCTTAGGCCTGTCGGGAGCTTTCTTT
j_call: TRBJ2-1; d_call: TRBD1; clone_size: NA; v_call: TRBV6-5; cdr3_aa: CASSYSPGQGNNEQFF; cdr3_nt: TGTGCCAGCAGTTACTCCCCGGGACAGGGGAACAATGAGCAGTTCTTC
j_call: TRBJ2-5; d_call: TRBD1; clone_size: NA; v_call: TRBV6-1; cdr3_aa: CASSDRRGHPETQYF; cdr3_nt: TGTGCCAGCAGTGATAGAAGGGGGCATCCAGAGACCCAGTACTTC
j_call: TRBJ2-1; d_call: NA; clone_size: NA; v_call: TRBV5-4; cdr3_aa: CASIPSEGSYNEQFF; cdr3_nt: TGTGCCAGCATCCCATCGGAGGGCTCCTACAATGAGCAGTTCTTC
j_call: TRBJ2-1; d_call: TRBD1; clone_size: NA; v_call: TRBV5-8; cdr3_aa: CASSLDRGTSNEQFF; cdr3_nt: TGTGCCAGCAGCTTAGACAGGGGGACGTCCAATGAGCAGTTCTTC
j_call: TRBJ2-3; d_call: NA; clone_size: NA; v_call: TRBV5-4; cdr3_aa: CASRFGSGSSEWEGTDTQYF; cdr3_nt: TGTGCCAGCAGATTTGGGAGTGGGTCTAGCGAGTGGGAGGGCACAGATACGCAGTATTTT
j_call: TRBJ2-7; d_call: TRBD1; clone_size: NA; v_call: TRBV10-3; cdr3_aa: CAITTGNEQYF; cdr3_nt: TGTGCCATCACGACAGGGAACGAGCAGTACTTC
j_call: TRBJ2-4; d_call: TRBD1; clone_size: once; v_call: TRBV19; cdr3_aa: CASSPRTGSAHIQYF; cdr3_nt: TGTGCCAGTAGTCCAAGGACAGGGAGCGCGCACATTCAGTACTTC
j_call: TRBJ2-1; d_call: NA; clone_size: NA; v_call: TRBV5-5; cdr3_aa: CASSLGGRGFF; cdr3_nt: TGTGCCAGCAGCTTGGGCGGCAGGGGGTTCTTC
j_call: TRBJ1-5; d_call: NA; clone_size: NA; v_call: TRBV19; cdr3_aa: CASSPLGGLNQPQHF; cdr3_nt: TGTGCCAGTAGTCCCCTGGGGGGGCTCAATCAGCCCCAGCATTTT
j_call: TRBJ1-3; d_call: NA; clone_size: NA; v_call: TRBV15; cdr3_aa: CATSRDNAFSGNTIYF; cdr3_nt: TGTGCCACCAGCAGAGATAACGCGTTCTCTGGAAACACCATATATTTT
j_call: TRBJ2-1; d_call: TRBD1; clone_size: NA; v_call: TRBV6-5; cdr3_aa: CASSSGTGAYNEQFF; cdr3_nt: TGTGCCAGCAGTTCGGGGACAGGGGCCTACAATGAGCAGTTCTTC
j_call: TRBJ2-1; d_call: TRBD2; clone_size: NA; v_call: TRBV7-2; cdr3_aa: CASSLGLATHNEQFF; cdr3_nt: TGTGCCAGCAGCTTAGGACTAGCGACCCACAATGAGCAGTTCTTC
j_call: TRBJ1-1; d_call: TRBD1; clone_size: NA; v_call: TRBV18; cdr3_aa: CASSTRTGDTEAFF; cdr3_nt: TGTGCCAGCTCAACACGGACAGGCGACACTGAAGCTTTCTTT
j_call: TRBJ2-7; d_call: NA; clone_size: NA; v_call: TRBV6-1; cdr3_aa: CASSGLLDGGVLYEQYF; cdr3_nt: TGTGCCAGCAGTGGCTTGCTAGACGGAGGGGTTTTGTACGAGCAGTACTTC
j_call: TRBJ1-1; d_call: NA; clone_size: NA; v_call: TRBV14; cdr3_aa: CASSRLTGAEAFF; cdr3_nt: TGTGCCAGCAGCCGCCTGACCGGGGCTGAAGCTTTCTTT
j_call: TRBJ2-5; d_call: NA; clone_size: NA; v_call: TRBV15; cdr3_aa: CATSREGGWVETQYF; cdr3_nt: TGTGCCACCAGCAGAGAGGGGGGTTGGGTGGAGACCCAGTACTTC
j_call: TRBJ2-7; d_call: TRBD1; clone_size: NA; v_call: TRBV19; cdr3_aa: CASTLRGQDSYEQYF; cdr3_nt: TGTGCCAGTACCCTAAGGGGGCAGGATTCCTACGAGCAGTACTTC
j_call: TRBJ2-1; d_call: TRBD1; clone_size: NA; v_call: TRBV10-1; cdr3_aa: CASSEIRDRVVRNEQFF; cdr3_nt: TGCGCCAGCAGTGAGATAAGGGACAGGGTCGTACGCAATGAGCAGTTCTTC
j_call: TRBJ2-7; d_call: NA; clone_size: NA; v_call: TRBV20-1; cdr3_aa: CSVGPGSEQYF; cdr3_nt: TGCAGTGTGGGGCCCGGGAGCGAGCAGTACTTC
j_call: TRBJ2-2; d_call: NA; clone_size: NA; v_call: TRBV6-1; cdr3_aa: CASIHRAPNTGELFF; cdr3_nt: TGTGCCAGCATACACAGGGCCCCGAACACCGGGGAGCTGTTTTTT
j_call: TRBJ2-7; d_call: TRBD1; clone_size: NA; v_call: TRBV9; cdr3_aa: CASSVSSPGTGRGNYEQYF; cdr3_nt: TGTGCCAGCAGCGTTTCCAGTCCCGGGACAGGGAGGGGAAACTACGAGCAGTACTTC
j_call: TRBJ1-3; d_call: NA; clone_size: few; v_call: TRBV5-4; cdr3_aa: CASSLQSGNTIYF; cdr3_nt: TGTGCCAGCAGCTTGCAGTCTGGAAACACCATATATTTT
j_call: TRBJ1-2; d_call: TRBD1; clone_size: NA; v_call: TRBV27; cdr3_aa: CASSLGDRTNYGYTF; cdr3_nt: TGTGCCAGCAGTTTAGGGGACAGGACTAACTATGGCTACACCTTC
j_call: TRBJ2-7; d_call: NA; clone_size: NA; v_call: TRBV6-6; cdr3_aa: CASSYGGISYEQYF; cdr3_nt: TGTGCCAGCAGTTATGGCGGGATCTCCTACGAGCAGTACTTC
j_call: TRBJ1-2; d_call: TRBD1; clone_size: NA; v_call: TRBV9; cdr3_aa: CASSVGTGGLNYGYTF; cdr3_nt: TGTGCCAGCAGCGTAGGGACAGGGGGCCTTAACTATGGCTACACCTTC
j_call: TRBJ2-5; d_call: TRBD2; clone_size: NA; v_call: TRBV7-6; cdr3_aa: CASSLARGGGETQYF; cdr3_nt: TGTGCCAGCAGCTTAGCGCGGGGGGGAGGAGAGACCCAGTACTTC